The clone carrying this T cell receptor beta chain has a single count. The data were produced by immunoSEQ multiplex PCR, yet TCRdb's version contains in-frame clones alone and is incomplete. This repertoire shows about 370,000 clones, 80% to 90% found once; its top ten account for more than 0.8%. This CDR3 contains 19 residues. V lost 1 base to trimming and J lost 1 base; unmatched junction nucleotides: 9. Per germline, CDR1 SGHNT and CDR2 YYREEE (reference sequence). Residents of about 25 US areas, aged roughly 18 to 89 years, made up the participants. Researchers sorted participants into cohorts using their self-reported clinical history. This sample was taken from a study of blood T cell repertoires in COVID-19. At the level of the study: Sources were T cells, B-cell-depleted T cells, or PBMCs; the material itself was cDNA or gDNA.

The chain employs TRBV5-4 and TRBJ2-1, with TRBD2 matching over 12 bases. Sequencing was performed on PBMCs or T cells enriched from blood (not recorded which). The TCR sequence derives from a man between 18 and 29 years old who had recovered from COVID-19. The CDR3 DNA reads TGTGCCAGCAGCTTGTCGCTAGCGGGGGGGCGGTTTTCCTACAATGAGCAGTTCTTC. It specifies CASSLSLAGGRFSYNEQFF.